One sample yielded the 8 T cell receptor beta chains listed below, sequenced in a study of PD-1 blockade in classical Hodgkin lymphoma. Assay: immunoSEQ multiplex PCR; the TCRdb copy retains only in-frame clones and omits some. Found here are tens of thousands of clones, around 80% of them singletons; the top ten hold approximately 21%. Each and every patient relapsed after autologous stem cell transplantation, and patients got differing brentuximab vedotin exposure. This specimen consisted of peripheral blood mononuclear cells (PBMCs), obtained before the second cycle of nivolumab. Every receptor here comes from a human donor with classical Hodgkin lymphoma.

The V and J genes are TRBV7-3 and TRBJ2-2, with a tentative D call TRBD2 (6 bases). The V gene's germline CDR1 is SGHTA and CDR2 FQGTGA. The CDR3 loop spans 15 amino acids. Trimming took 2 bases from V and 2 from J, leaving 9 bases between them. The CDR3 coding sequence is TGTGCCAGCAGCTTAGAGGGGACTAACACCGGGGAGCTGTTTTTT. This gives the protein CASSLEGTNTGELFF.

The V gene is TRBV13, the J gene TRBJ2-3; tentative D call: TRBD2 (6 bases). The CDR3 length is 14 residues. V lost 2 bases and J lost 3, with 9 bases in between. Germline loops: CDR1 PRHDT, CDR2 FYEKMQ (reference sequence). CDR3 in DNA: TGTGCCAGCAGCTTACGACGGGGGACAGATACGCAGTATTTT. As protein: CASSLRRGTDTQYF.

The CDR3 loop reads CASSLLRDIQYF. The CDR3 DNA sequence: TGTGCCAGCAGCCTATTAAGAGACATTCAGTACTTC. V gene TRBV7-2 combines with J gene TRBJ2-4; D ambiguous. Per the germline V gene, CDR1 is SGHTA and CDR2 is FQGNSA. CDR3 length: 12 amino acids. V shed 5 bases and J shed 8 bases, with 10 bases lying between them.

This clone was recorded only once. This chain uses TRBV6-5 with TRBJ2-7; the match to TRBD1 covers 9 bases. The CDR3 extends over 14 amino acids. The germline V gene has CDR1 MNHEY and CDR2 SVGAGI. The V gene end was trimmed by 2 bases and the J gene end by 6 bases; junction bases not matched to a gene: 5. The DNA of the CDR3 is TGTGCCAGCAGTTACCGGACAGGGGACCGCGAGCAGTACTTC. It is translated as CASSYRTGDREQYF.

The rearrangement links TRBV30 to TRBJ1-2; unclear D gene. Deletions cut 4 bases from V and 6 bases from J, with 18 bases between. The length of the CDR3 is 14 residues. CDR1 GTSNPN and CDR2 SVGIG come from the germline V gene (reference sequence). The CDR3 protein is CAWTVGWRFDGYTF. The CDR3 DNA follows: TGTGCCTGGACGGTAGGGTGGCGGTTCGATGGCTACACCTTC.

The chain links TRBV2 to TRBJ1-4; TRBD1 is a possible D gene (5 bases). V shed 5 bases and J shed 0 bases, with 16 bases lying between them. CDR1 and CDR2 (germline): SNHLY, FYNNEI. The CDR3 runs 17 residues. The CDR3 reads CASSLDSPLATNEKLFF. CDR3 nucleotide sequence: TGTGCCAGCAGTTTAGACAGCCCTTTAGCAACTAATGAAAAACTGTTTTTT.

The CDR3 nucleotides are TGTGCCAGCAGCTTAGGGGGGGGACAGCGGAGTCGGGAGCTGTTTTTT. Amino acids: CASSLGGGQRSRELFF. The chain uses TRBV11-3 and TRBJ2-2; the D call may be TRBD1 or TRBD2 (7 bases each). The CDR3 consists of 16 residues. Germline V gene sequence: CDR1 SGHNT, CDR2 YENEEA. The ends were cut back, 1 base at V and 9 bases at J, with 18 bases in the middle.

The rearrangement joins TRBV28 to TRBJ1-3; no reliable D call. Germline V gene sequence: CDR1 MDHEN, CDR2 SYDVKM. Trimming left V 2 bases short and J 4 bases short, with 18 bases between. The CDR3 is 17 residues long. CDR3: CASSLNYLGYIGNTIYF. DNA for the CDR3: TGTGCCAGCAGTTTAAATTATCTGGGTTATATAGGAAACACCATATATTTT.